These T cell receptor beta chains were read from a single sample in a study of blood T cell repertoires in COVID-19. TCRdb's table, derived via immunoSEQ multiplex PCR, lists solely in-frame clones and lacks some. Among roughly 230,000 clones listed, about 85% were seen once. The specimen was PBMCs or T cells enriched from blood (not recorded which). Source of these receptors: a woman aged 45-60 years who had been exposed to COVID-19. Both conserved end residues are trimmed from each CDR3.

j_call	v_call	cdr3_aa
TRBJ1-1	TRBV5-4	ASSSPRTPQGDTEAF
TRBJ2-2	TRBV18	ASSPWTATTGELF
TRBJ1-1	TRBV10-3	AISPIQGTTTEAF
TRBJ1-4	TRBV30	AWSGGAGEKLF
TRBJ2-3	TRBV7-2	ASSFLTSGGDTQY
TRBJ1-6	TRBV5-6	ASSFLDRDFASPLH
TRBJ2-5	TRBV25-1	ASSVAEETQY
TRBJ2-5	TRBV5-4	ASSLELAGGQETQY
TRBJ2-1	TRBV5-1	ASSAPGLAGAPSYNEQF
TRBJ1-4	TRBV28	ASEGGGQPQKLF
TRBJ2-5	TRBV5-1	ASSRLSRGGGASWQETQY
TRBJ2-5	TRBV15	ATSRERAGPQETQY
TRBJ2-1	TRBV6-1	ASSEVAGSTYNEQF
TRBJ1-1	TRBV5-4	ASSHRASTEAF
TRBJ1-1	TRBV5-1	ASSWGIGAVYTEAF
TRBJ1-3	TRBV11-2	ASSQRGTLAGNTIY
TRBJ2-7	TRBV5-1	ASSLGGQGIYEQY
TRBJ1-1	TRBV13	ASSLGLTTTEAF
TRBJ1-6	TRBV30	AWESGLNSPLH
TRBJ2-2	TRBV5-4	ASSLELSRGTGELF
TRBJ1-1	TRBV5-4	ASRGDVLNTEAF
TRBJ1-3	TRBV27	ASRKQGASGNTIY
TRBJ2-7	TRBV5-5	ASSLGTAEQY
TRBJ2-2	TRBV11-2	ASSLAPLANDTGELF
TRBJ2-2	TRBV6-5	ASGRQQGSGELF
TRBJ2-2	TRBV11-2	ASSLAGTGELF
TRBJ2-5	TRBV7-9	ASSYGGGETQY
TRBJ2-7	TRBV5-1	ASSLLTAPYEQY
TRBJ1-6	TRBV21-1	ASSKPRGQAHSPLH
TRBJ2-3	TRBV6-2/TRBV6-3	ASSYAGGGTDTQY
TRBJ2-7	TRBV7-3	ASSLQGNSYEQY
TRBJ1-2	TRBV7-3	ASGRPSDSSNYGYT
TRBJ2-7	TRBV6-5	ASSPGTRAYEQY
TRBJ1-1	TRBV7-2	ASSLTGGRGRHTEAF
TRBJ1-1	TRBV15	ATSRKYRGPCGEAF
TRBJ2-1	TRBV10-2	ASRMTDPNEQF
TRBJ1-1	TRBV3-1/TRBV3-2	ASSQGSGMNTEAF
TRBJ1-5	TRBV7-9	ASSPTGDQPQH
TRBJ1-3	TRBV30	AYSTGSIGNTIY
TRBJ1-1	TRBV3-1/TRBV3-2	ASTPGGNTEAF
TRBJ1-1	TRBV19	ASRSQRQGLGAF
TRBJ1-3	TRBV21-1	ASSKEGVLQGACGNTIY
TRBJ2-3	TRBV15	ATSMRSDTQY
TRBJ2-7	TRBV21-1	ASSKPKDREFYEQY
TRBJ1-1	TRBV7-9	ASSPLLFVDTEAF
TRBJ2-1	TRBV7-9	ASSYSGGRSSYNEQF
TRBJ2-3	TRBV24-1	ATSDLGQGRNTQY
TRBJ1-2	TRBV29-1	SVAGWGQGKGYGYT
TRBJ1-1	TRBV10-3	AISVLALTEAF
TRBJ2-1	TRBV12-3/TRBV12-4	ASSTKHQSEQF
TRBJ2-3	TRBV19	ASTSGGTQY
TRBJ2-5	TRBV2	ASRYSGQAETQY
TRBJ2-5	TRBV7-9	ASKSSGAPRETQY
TRBJ1-2	TRBV9	ASSGRNGQGSIPNYGYT